Listed here is a single T cell receptor (beta chain). Its target is not known. These data are taken from a study of blood T cells in healthy people across ages. Study-level results: Expanded clonotype shifts may have been confounded, as the donors had an unknown CMV status.

Together with a sample-barcoded 5' primer, a J-beta primer mix was included in a second PCR lasting about 7 to 11 cycles. TCRdb reprocessed the 5' RACE reads with MiXCR, giving one entry per CDR3 protein. Here the sample spans about 1.1 million distinct CDR3 sequences, 35% to 45% being singletons. There are 17 residues in the CDR3. Germline loops: CDR1 MGHDK, CDR2 SYGVNS. V lost 8 bases to trimming and J lost 5 bases, with 27 bases between them. Healthy Caucasian individuals from Russia aged about 6 to 90 were enrolled as donors. The study isolated at least 6.5 million PBMCs from each sample. Sequenced input: blood. The genes are TRBV25-1 and TRBJ1-2; D is perhaps TRBD1 (5 bases). This clonotype originated in a man aged 18 to 29 in good health. DNA of the CDR3: TGTGCCAGCTGGGATGGAAGGGAGGGGAGTAGGTTTTATGGCTACACCTTC. The encoded protein is CASWDGREGSRFYGYTF.